This T cell receptor beta chain emerged from a study of regulatory T cells in long-lasting Graves disease (dated by TCRdb to about 2021). For context, the study as a whole: Patients with newly diagnosed Graves' disease had been on antithyroid drugs for under 3 months. Peripheral blood TCR sequencing and RNA sequencing compared persistent Graves' disease patients with newly diagnosed Graves' disease patients. The study took place in China and was registered as a clinical trial. A total of 33 samples were covered by TCR sequencing, comprising approximately 13 persistent and around 20 newly diagnosed Graves' disease patients. The study at large found these results: TRBV28, TRBJ1-2 and TRBJ2-5 were preferentially used in persistent disease, while TRBV20-1 and TRBJ2-1 were favored in newly diagnosed disease. The small sample size was acknowledged by the authors as a limitation that may reduce accuracy. Sequencing and analysis were restricted to the TCR beta chain. Persistent patients shared more public clonotypes among themselves (roughly 2,700) than newly diagnosed patients did (more than 850). Because the primary lesion, thyroid tissue, could not be accessed, the study looked at peripheral blood alone. Persistent Graves' disease patients showed lower TCR Shannon entropy and fewer highly expanded clones than newly diagnosed patients, suggesting clonal expansion.

The library was built by means of multiplex PCR. Data came from an Illumina HiSeq 4000. TCR beta libraries were built with iRepertoire HTBI primers and Arm-PCR amplification of CDR3 regions. Before sequencing, the PCR products underwent gel purification. In the original analysis: Across samples, roughly 60 TRBV and 13 to 15 TRBJ segments were identified and used for gene usage analysis of CDR3 amino acid clonotypes. Filtered high-quality paired reads were merged into contigs using COPE and FqMerger. BLAST was used to align contigs to IMGT TRBV, TRBD and TRBJ reference genes, and CDR3 was defined according to IMGT. Clonotypes above 0.1% frequency were classified as highly expanded clones. Repertoire diversity was measured by Shannon entropy, and V-J evenness by the Gini coefficient. Public clonotypes were defined as clonotypes shared by more than one individual. TCRdb reprocessed the public reads (quality trimming at Q25 with fastp, clone calling with MiXCR) and kept in-frame beta chains. Duplicate CDR3 protein sequences are folded into a single record with the most common DNA and genes. TCRdb's processing, not the authors' own work, is the source of the V and J calls. This sample comprises about 610,000 distinct CDR3 sequences, about 16% of them detected only once. The top ten constitute approximately 12% of the sample.

In the case of this clonotype: Its recognized antigen is unknown. No clone much larger than this one lies a single base away; base qualities are absent.

V ends up 2 bases short and J 5 bases short, with an unmatched junction base count of 6. The CDR3 runs 17 residues from the cysteine to the phenylalanine. Only the CDR3 part of the read is kept: 51 bases, read in frame from the first base. Based on the germline V gene (reference sequence), the CDR1 and CDR2 sequences are SEHNR and FQNEAQ. Per the publication, the time point label means: newly diagnosed GD, antithyroid drugs for less than 3 months. For both TCR sequencing and RNA sequencing, RNA was extracted from PBMCs in TRIzol. The diagnosis of Graves' disease was made according to American Thyroid Association guidelines. The patients came from an endocrinology department in Xi'an, China. Each patient gave about 10 milliliters of peripheral blood, collected in an EDTA anticoagulant tube. PBMCs were isolated by Ficoll Paque Plus density gradient separation without further T cell sorting. An Agilent 2100 Bioanalyzer and agarose gel were used to check RNA quality, while a NanoDrop 2000 measured RNA concentration.

A further study also used this sample, focusing on T cells in Graves' hyperthyroidism and ophthalmopathy. The second study's paper adds: Stable Graves' hyperthyroidism was defined as the absence of progression to ophthalmopathy over 18 months of follow-up. Hyperthyroidism patients were aged 18 to 65 years and newly diagnosed, with disease duration of less than 2 months. The study excluded patients with uncontrolled infections, other autoimmune diseases, pregnancy or lactation. Diagnoses were based on clinical symptoms, serum thyroxine and TRAb, thyroid ultrasound and orbital computed tomography. A first-round RT-PCR of the TCR CDR3 used the HTBI primer set with the Qiagen OneStep RT-PCR kit. Most expanded thyroid clonotypes (frequency above 0.001) were also found in blood, which suggests that blood repertoires may mirror thyroid immune responses. Ophthalmopathy was separated from stable hyperthyroidism by a 13 V-J signature model, with approximately 85% sensitivity and roughly 81% specificity obtained in cross-validation and 80%/75% obtained in testing. During validation, the model predicted progression to ophthalmopathy a median of around 6 months ahead of onset, with approximately 71% sensitivity and roughly 72% specificity. A discovery cohort of roughly 100 patients, about 43 with Graves' ophthalmopathy and 55 to 65 with stable Graves' hyperthyroidism, was used to find distinguishing TCR V-J signatures. Prospective prediction of ophthalmopathy was tested in an independent validation cohort of fewer than 20 hyperthyroidism patients and 17 patients who later progressed to ophthalmopathy. The 100 or so discovery patients were randomly split 7:3 into training and test sets. In addition, the study compared T-cell repertoires in thyroid tissue and in blood from roughly six Graves' hyperthyroidism patients. Once sampling was done, hyperthyroidism patients were given methimazole at a starting dose of 30 mg daily, whereas ophthalmopathy patients were given high-dose intravenous methylprednisolone. Libraries were constructed in a second round of multiplex PCR, after which size selection and purification were performed. The libraries were sequenced on an Illumina HiSeq2000 using paired-end 100 bp reads. Raw data were processed with SOAPnuke, discarding reads with adapters, uncalled bases, mean Phred below 15, or no exact constant-primer or identifier match. High-quality paired reads were merged with COPE v1.2.5, and unique nucleotide sequences were defined as clonotypes. MiTCR v1.1 was used to align clonotypes to the IMGT TRBV, TRBD and TRBJ reference segments. Only V-J combinations with frequency above 0.0001, covering 99.2% of repertoires, were analysed. The TCS score was defined as the ratio of F50 (clonal expansion) to E x V (chaos), calculated using BLOSUM62-based TCRdist between CDR3 peptides within each V-J. Welch's t-statistics and random forest reduced approximately 520 V-J features to 10 to 15, which were used in a naive Bayes classifier (R e1071). No statistical method was used to set the sample size in advance, and investigators knew the group allocation. The paper describes TCR Vbeta CDR3 sequencing of roughly 130 peripheral blood samples, made up of about 40 ophthalmopathy patients, roughly 72 hyperthyroidism patients and 17 progressor patients.

This specimen was peripheral blood mononuclear cells (PBMCs), taken at new diagnosis, from a patient treated with antithyroid drugs. The rearrangement combines TRBV7-9 with TRBJ1-6, and 10 junction bases match TRBD1. The TCR originated in a man between 18 and 35 years old with Graves disease. Donor details come from another sample of the same person, matched by shared clones. The DNA sequence is as follows: TGTGCCAGCAGCTTAAGGGACAGGGGTGGGAATAATTCACCCCTCCACTTT. Translated, this gives CASSLRDRGGNNSPLHF.